This is a list of T cell receptor beta chains from one sample in a study of T cell repertoires in cytomegalovirus infection. Via MiXCR, TCRdb re-called the reads, giving one row per CDR3 protein. The sample lists a few hundred thousand distinct CDR3 sequences, 9.5% occurring once. The sequenced sample consisted of PBMCs. The receptors here all came from a human donor in good health (CMV status not recorded). Some clones in this sample may be carry-over from other donors' samples. The CDR3 runs from the conserved cysteine through the conserved F or W. The order of the fields is V gene, D gene, clone size, J gene, CDR3 protein, CDR3 DNA. D genes are given only for firm matches. Size tells how often a clone was seen (once, few, many) or the class of an expanded clone, and some rows leave it out.

TRBV20-1	.	few	TRBJ1-1	CSASPGRGNWNTEAFF	TGCAGTGCTAGTCCCGGCCGCGGAAATTGGAACACTGAAGCTTTCTTT
TRBV19	TRBD1	few	TRBJ1-1	CASSIFRTGLNTEAFF	TGTGCCAGTAGTATATTCCGGACAGGGCTTAACACTGAAGCTTTCTTT
TRBV18	.	.	TRBJ2-4	CASSPGGAGNIQYF	TGTGCCAGCTCACCAGGGGGCGCGGGGAACATTCAGTACTTC
TRBV7-2	.	many	TRBJ1-1	CASSVGGRLNTEAFF	TGTGCCAGCAGCGTCGGAGGCCGCCTGAACACTGAAGCTTTCTTT
TRBV12-3/TRBV12-4	.	many	TRBJ1-1	CASSQNRAVNTEAFF	TGTGCCAGCAGTCAGAACAGGGCTGTGAACACTGAAGCTTTCTTT
TRBV28	TRBD1	.	TRBJ1-5	CASSFGDRVNQPQHF	TGTGCCAGCAGTTTTGGGGACAGGGTGAATCAGCCCCAGCATTTT
TRBV12-3/TRBV12-4	.	.	TRBJ1-1	CASSLVQIEAFF	TGTGCCAGCAGTTTGGTCCAGATTGAAGCTTTCTTT
TRBV29-1	TRBD2	many	TRBJ2-1	CSVEGTSGSIDEQFF	TGCAGCGTTGAGGGGACTAGCGGGAGTATTGATGAGCAGTTCTTC
TRBV20-1	TRBD1	many	TRBJ1-1	CSASQGGWTEAFF	TGCAGTGCTAGTCAGGGGGGATGGACTGAAGCTTTCTTT
TRBV4-3	.	.	TRBJ1-4	CASSHAGTAATNEKLFF	TGCGCCAGCAGCCACGCCGGGACCGCTGCAACTAATGAAAAACTGTTTTTT
TRBV11-1	.	few	TRBJ2-3	CASSLQGWSDTQYF	TGTGCCAGCAGCTTGCAGGGGTGGTCAGATACGCAGTATTTT
TRBV5-6	.	few	TRBJ2-7	CASSFFLGRPSYEQYF	TGTGCCAGCAGCTTCTTTCTAGGGAGGCCCTCCTACGAGCAGTACTTC
TRBV7-8	TRBD1	medium-sized	TRBJ2-5	CASSPRGQGETQYF	TGTGCCAGCAGCCCCAGGGGGCAAGGGGAGACCCAGTACTTC
TRBV6-2/TRBV6-3	.	few	TRBJ2-5	CASSNVVGAETQYF	TGTGCCAGCAGTAATGTCGTCGGCGCGGAGACCCAGTACTTC
TRBV5-5	.	few	TRBJ1-4	CASSRITQEQLFF	TGTGCCAGCAGCCGAATCACTCAGGAGCAACTGTTTTTT
TRBV7-2	.	.	TRBJ2-7	CASSLAGQAYEQYF	TGTGCCAGCAGCTTAGCCGGCCAGGCCTACGAGCAGTACTTC
TRBV7-2	TRBD2	.	TRBJ2-1	CASSLGGLADQQFF	TGTGCCAGCAGCCTAGGGGGACTAGCGGACCAGCAGTTCTTC